The present entry profiles one T cell receptor beta chain with its context. Only in-frame clones appear in the TCRdb table, and some are missing; sequencing was by immunoSEQ multiplex PCR. Altogether 100,000 or so clones are present, 92% being singletons, with the ten largest covering around 2.9%. These data originate in a study of T cell responses to AZD1222 COVID-19 vaccine. This CDR3 comprises 12 residues. The germline CDR1 and CDR2 sequences are SGHTA and FQGNSA. V shed 4 bases and J shed 7 bases, with 10 bases lying between them. This receptor was taken from an adult who received the AZD1222 COVID-19 vaccine. The sample here was peripheral blood, taken 28 days after the second AZD1222 dose. The V call is TRBV7-2, the J call TRBJ1-2; D gene unclear. Here the CDR3 DNA reads TGTGCCAGCAGCTATATCCGAGTTGGCTACACCTTC. This encodes CASSYIRVGYTF.